One and the same sample provided the 32 T cell receptor beta chains below, sequenced in a study of molecular identifiers for immune sequencing clone quantification (dated by TCRdb to between 2018 and 2020). Libraries were prepared through PCR. The reads were generated on a NextSeq 500. TCRdb reanalyzed the raw reads on its own, using fastp at Q25 for trimming and MiXCR for clone calling, and kept in-frame beta chains. A single entry per CDR3 protein holds the most common genes and DNA from its merged rows. The sample records roughly 320,000 distinct CDR3 sequences, 24% of which are singletons. Clones ranked in the top ten supply 0.74% of the sample. The sequencing input was naive CD8+ T cells from blood, with Jurkat cell RNA spiked in. What this sample's cell subset or site label stands for: FACS-sorted CD8+CD4-CCR7+CD45RA+ naive T cells. All receptors come from a human donor in good health. Some libraries in this study had Jurkat cell RNA spiked in.

Comment on this clonotype: Since a much larger clone is just one base distant, this may be a read error. The V call is TRBV9, the J call TRBJ2-7; either TRBD1 or TRBD2 may fit D (5 bases each). This CDR3 has 15 residues. Germline assignment: CDR1 SGDLS and CDR2 YYNGEE. Here the CDR3 DNA reads TGTGCCAGCAGCGTCGGGGCAGGGAGCTCCTACGATCAGTACTTC. Translating gives CASSVGAGSSYDQYF.

Many counts were recorded for this clonotype. The rearrangement links TRBV27 to TRBJ1-1; 7 positions agree with TRBD1. Trimming took 4 bases from V and 0 from J; bases not matched to a gene: 2. The CDR3 loop spans 14 amino acids. Per germline, CDR1 MNHEY and CDR2 SMNVEV (reference sequence). For the CDR3, the DNA is TGTGCCAGCAGTTGGGACAGCATGAACACTGAAGCTTTCTTT. Translated: CASSWDSMNTEAFF.

Remarks on this clonotype: Its ends do not fully match the called genes, so a read error is possible. The chain uses TRBV4-1 and TRBJ2-7; 9 bases line up with TRBD1. Germline V gene sequence: CDR1 MGHRA, CDR2 YSYEKL. The CDR3 consists of 15 residues. The CDR3 DNA follows: TGCGCCCGCAGCCAAATGACAGGGGGGCCCTACGAGCAGTACTTC. This codes for CARSQMTGGPYEQYF.

For this clonotype: A much bigger clone sits one base away, suggesting this may be a read error. The J gene is TRBJ2-5, the V gene TRBV7-9; possible D gene TRBD2, 5 bases. Germline values: CDR1 SEHNR, CDR2 FQNEAQ (reference sequence). CDR3 length: 13 amino acids. CDR3 coding DNA: TGTGCCAGCAGCCAAGGACTGAAAGAGACCCAGCACTTC. Translating it yields CASSQGLKETQHF.

This clonotype appeared many times. This chain connects TRBV5-1 to TRBJ2-5, with 9 positions matching TRBD1. Trimming at V came to 0 bases and at J to 3 bases, leaving 0 bases not matched to a gene. Germline-derived CDR1 and CDR2 are SGHRS and YFSETQ. The length of the CDR3 is 14 residues. CDR3 sequence: CASSLGDREETQYF. CDR3 sequence (DNA): TGCGCCAGCAGCTTGGGGGACAGGGAAGAGACCCAGTACTTC. Full variable domain (rest looked up from reference TRBV5-1 and TRBJ2-5): KAGVTQTPRYLIKTRGQQVTLSCSPISGHRSVSWYQQTPGQGLQFLFEYFSETQRNKGNFPGRFSGRQFSNSRSEMNVSTLELGDSALYLCASSLGDREETQYFGPGTRLLVL.

This clonotype was observed a single time. The chain combines TRBV12-3 or TRBV12-4 with TRBJ1-5, with TRBD1 as a possible D gene (5 bases). This CDR3 contains 14 residues. The ends were cut back, 8 bases at V and 6 bases at J, with 17 bases in the middle. The DNA of the CDR3 is TGTGCCAGCGGTCACCTGGGGGGGACTCAGCCCCAGCATTTT. Its translation: CASGHLGGTQPQHF.

This rearrangement joins TRBV6-5 to TRBJ2-7; D ambiguous. This CDR3 is built from 13 residues. CDR1 MNHEY and CDR2 SVGAGI come from the germline V gene. The ends were cut back, 6 bases at V and 7 bases at J, with 16 bases in the middle. CDR3 loop: CASRYTTRGEQYF. The CDR3 DNA sequence: TGTGCCAGCAGGTACACAACTCGCGGAGAGCAGTACTTC.

This clonotype came up a few times. The chain uses TRBV15 and TRBJ1-5, with D perhaps TRBD1 (6 bases). CDR3 length: 14 amino acids. Trimming stripped 3 bases from V and 6 bases from J, with 12 bases between. Germline loops: CDR1 LNHNV, CDR2 YYDKDF (reference sequence). In DNA form, the CDR3 reads TGTGCCACCAGCAGCATCCAGGGGCCTCAGCCCCAGCATTTT. As protein: CATSSIQGPQPQHF.

A remark on this clonotype: A clone one base away is much larger, so this may be a read error. The gene calls are TRBV14 and TRBJ2-1; 8 nucleotides line up with TRBD2. Germline loops: CDR1 SGHDN, CDR2 FVKESK. The CDR3 loop spans 16 amino acids. The CDR3 sequence is CAGSQVVTGGPGEQFF. The CDR3 bases are TGTGCCGGCAGCCAAGTTGTCACGGGAGGGCCGGGTGAGCAGTTCTTC.

This clonotype was found a few times. The rearrangement joins TRBV7-9 to TRBJ2-5; TRBD2 matches at 10 bases. J lost 0 bases, V lost 5 bases, and 9 bases had no gene match. The germline V gene encodes CDR1 SEHNR and CDR2 FQNEAQ (reference sequence). CDR3 size: 17 residues. The CDR3 loop is CASSHARGLADQETQYF. The CDR3 DNA follows: TGTGCCAGCAGCCACGCCCGAGGACTAGCGGACCAAGAGACCCAGTACTTC.

This clonotype was counted many times. The gene calls are TRBV7-9 and TRBJ2-2, with D uncertain. This CDR3 has 14 residues. Trimming took off 3 bases at V and 0 bases at J, with 5 bases between the two ends. In germline, CDR1 is SEHNR, CDR2 FQNEAQ (reference sequence). CDR3 coding DNA: TGTGCCAGCAGCTTTAACGCGAACACCGGGGAGCTGTTTTTT. Protein sequence: CASSFNANTGELFF.

The chain couples TRBV28 to TRBJ1-5; D is perhaps TRBD1 (6 bases). Germline V gives CDR1 MDHEN, CDR2 SYDVKM. Deletions cut 6 bases from V and 3 bases from J, with 15 bases between. The CDR3 spans 15 residues. CDR3 sequence: CASRYRASYNQPQHF. The CDR3, as DNA: TGTGCCAGCAGGTACAGGGCCTCTTACAATCAGCCCCAGCATTTT.

This clonotype was seen a handful of times. The V call is TRBV30, the J call TRBJ1-1, with a possible D match to TRBD1 (5 bases). With 4 bases removed from V and 10 bases from J, the gap between germline ends came to 13 bases. Germline V gene data show CDR1 as GTSNPN and CDR2 as SVGIG (reference sequence). This CDR3 has 11 amino acids. The CDR3 region has the DNA TGTGCCTGGATAGGGGTCTTTAGAGCTTTCTTT. Translated, it gives CAWIGVFRAFF.

In regard to this clonotype: Being one base from a much bigger clone, this may be a read error. The V and J genes are TRBV4-1 and TRBJ2-2; TRBD1 matches at 8 bases. CDR3 length equals 15 residues. The V gene end was trimmed by 5 bases and the J gene end by 6 bases; junction bases not matched to a gene: 8. Germline V gene lookup returns CDR1 MGHRA and CDR2 YSYEKL. The CDR3 sequence: CASSWTGSDPGELFF. The CDR3, as DNA: TGCGCCAGCAGCTGGACAGGGTCGGACCCCGGGGAGCTGTTTTTT.

This clonotype has just a few counts. J is TRBJ1-3 and V is TRBV19; 7 bases are shared with TRBD1. J was trimmed by 0 bases and V by 6 bases; bases with no gene match: 5. Germline lookup yields CDR1 LNHDA and CDR2 SQIVND (reference sequence). The CDR3 sequence is 15 residues long. In nucleotides, the CDR3 is TGTGCCAGTAGCCTCAGGGGGGACTCTGGAAACACCATATATTTT. Translating it yields CASSLRGDSGNTIYF.

For this clonotype: Possible read error: a much larger clone is one base away. The chain employs TRBV7-2 and TRBJ2-3; TRBD2 agrees at 7 bases. From germline, CDR1 is SGHTA and CDR2 FQGNSA. The CDR3 covers 16 residues. This chain's CDR3 is CASSSAGGGNTNTQYF. In nucleotides, the CDR3 is TGTGCCAGCAGCTCCGCTGGCGGGGGAAACACAAATACGCAGTATTTT.

The chain recombines TRBV30 with TRBJ2-3; no definite D call. Germline V CDR1 and CDR2: GTSNPN, SVGIG (reference sequence). The CDR3 sequence is 14 residues long. Trimming cost V 2 bases and J 0 bases, with 9 bases left between them. The CDR3 sequence is CAWSRLTSTDTQYF. The CDR3 DNA follows: TGTGCCTGGAGTCGATTGACTAGCACAGATACGCAGTATTTT.

This clonotype was recorded many times. V is TRBV21-1 and J is TRBJ2-7; the table's D call, TRBD1, was not checked against the DNA. TRBV21-1 is an annotated pseudogene. The CDR3 extends over 19 amino acids. The CDR3: CASSKTRGRRGREPYEQYF. CDR3 sequence (DNA): TGTGCCAGCAGCAAGACTAGGGGTCGTAGGGGGCGCGAGCCCTACGAGCAGTACTTC.

This clonotype appeared many times. The chain joins TRBV29-1 to TRBJ2-3; 13 positions agree with TRBD2. Unmatched junction bases numbered 9, after V lost 6 bases and J lost 6 bases. CDR1 is SQVTM and CDR2 is ANQGSEA in the germline V gene. The length of the CDR3 is 15 residues. CDR3 DNA: TGCAGCGTGGAACCTGGACTAGCGGGAGCTGATACGCAGTATTTT. Protein: CSVEPGLAGADTQYF.

This clonotype turned up a few times. The chain combines TRBV20-1 with TRBJ2-3, with 11 bases lining up with TRBD2. V gave up 2 bases and J gave up 1 base; unmatched junction bases: 14. Germline V gene lookup returns CDR1 DFQATT and CDR2 SNEGSKA (reference sequence). The CDR3 is 19 amino acids. CDR3: CSARHLYGSGREGTDTQYF. As DNA, the CDR3 is TGCAGTGCTAGACACCTTTATGGTAGCGGGAGGGAGGGCACAGATACGCAGTATTTT.

J is TRBJ2-7 and V is TRBV7-9; TRBD1 matches 11 bases. Looked up from germline, CDR1 is SEHNR and CDR2 is FQNEAQ (reference sequence). This CDR3 contains 16 residues. V dropped 4 bases and J dropped 3; count of bases not matched to a gene: 8. CDR3 amino acids: CASSSGQGAGGYEQYF. The CDR3 coding sequence is TGTGCCAGCAGCTCAGGACAGGGGGCTGGTGGCTACGAGCAGTACTTC.

The chain employs TRBV4-3 and TRBJ2-7, with 8 nucleotides matching TRBD2. V dropped 0 bases and J dropped 6; count of bases not matched to a gene: 7. This CDR3 spans 15 amino acids. Germline CDR1 reads LGHNA; CDR2 reads YSLEER. The CDR3 coding sequence is TGCGCCAGCAGCCAAGATACGGGAGGGCCGGGCGAGCAGTACTTC. As protein: CASSQDTGGPGEQYF.

This clonotype was detected ten times or more. The V gene is TRBV5-4, the J gene TRBJ1-1; no firm D call. Germline CDR1 is SGHNT and CDR2 is YYREEE (reference sequence). Trimming stripped 3 bases from V and 4 bases from J, with 19 bases between. CDR3 length: 16 residues. Here the CDR3 DNA reads TGTGCCAGCAGCTACCAAGGTTCCGTCTTTCCCACTGAAGCTTTCTTT. Its translation is CASSYQGSVFPTEAFF.

This clonotype was seen many times. The chain has TRBV7-9 and TRBJ2-3, with D uncertain. CDR1 SEHNR and CDR2 FQNEAQ come from the germline V gene (reference sequence). The CDR3 loop spans 14 amino acids. Trimming removed 4 bases from V and 1 base from J, with 9 bases in between. The CDR3 protein is CASSWPDGTDTQYF. In nucleotides, the CDR3 is TGTGCCAGCAGCTGGCCTGACGGCACAGATACGCAGTATTTT.

In this sample, this clonotype turned up many times. This chain joins TRBV6-1 and TRBJ1-5; TRBD1 agrees at 7 bases. The ends lost 4 bases at V and 6 bases at J; junction bases unmatched: 9. The CDR3 is 15 residues long. Germline V gene sequence: CDR1 MNHNS, CDR2 SASEGT. For the CDR3, the DNA is TGTGCCAGCAGTGTAGAACAGGGGCGACTTCAGCCCCAGCATTTT. This gives the protein CASSVEQGRLQPQHF.

This clonotype has at least ten counts. The rearrangement uses TRBV4-3 and TRBJ2-1, with D uncertain. Trimming removed 6 bases at V and 6 bases at J, with 21 bases between. The CDR3 covers 16 residues. Germline V gene lookup returns CDR1 LGHNA and CDR2 YSLEER. The CDR3 here is CASRTKGPTLSNEQFF. The DNA of the CDR3 is TGCGCCAGCAGAACCAAGGGTCCTACATTAAGCAATGAGCAGTTCTTC.

This clonotype was detected ten times or more. The chain employs TRBV29-1 and TRBJ2-3; possible D gene TRBD1, 6 bases. The V gene's germline CDR1 is SQVTM and CDR2 ANQGSEA. V lost 3 bases and J lost 3, with 7 bases in between. The length of the CDR3 is 12 residues. The CDR3 here is CSVDTGTDTQYF. DNA of the CDR3: TGCAGCGTTGACACAGGGACAGATACGCAGTATTTT.

The rearrangement uses TRBV4-3 and TRBJ1-1; D gene ambiguous. The CDR3 length is 13 residues. V dropped 4 bases and J dropped 2 bases, with 8 bases sitting between them. The V gene's germline CDR1 is LGHNA and CDR2 YSLEER. The CDR3 region has the DNA TGCGCCAGCAGCCCAGGTATTAACACTGAAGCTTTCTTT. Translation: CASSPGINTEAFF.

This clonotype was picked up a small number of times. V gene TRBV25-1 combines with J gene TRBJ2-3, with a possible D match to TRBD2 (5 bases). CDR3 length equals 16 residues. V lost 6 bases to trimming and J lost 2 bases, with 18 bases between them. Germline values: CDR1 MGHDK, CDR2 SYGVNS. The DNA of the CDR3 is TGTGCCAGCAGCGACCGGGCTAGCAGTTACACAGATACGCAGTATTTT. Translating it yields CASSDRASSYTDTQYF.

V and J are TRBV7-6 and TRBJ1-3, with D perhaps matching TRBD1 (6 bases). This CDR3 is built from 14 residues. The germline gives CDR1 SGHVS, CDR2 FNYEAQ. The V and J ends lost 2 bases and 9 bases respectively, with 14 bases between them. The CDR3 sequence: CASSLTGTGGTIYF. In nucleotides, the CDR3 is TGTGCCAGCAGCTTAACAGGGACGGGAGGCACCATATATTTT.

Comments on this clonotype: A much larger clone differs from this one at a single base, so this may be a read error. The rearrangement joins TRBV12-3 or TRBV12-4 to TRBJ2-6; TRBD1 might be the D (5 bases). This CDR3 is built from 14 residues. CDR3 sequence reads: CASSGSSGANALTF. DNA of the CDR3: TGTGCCAGCAGTGGATCCTCTGGGGCCAACGCCCTGACTTTC.

This clonotype was found a few times. This may arise from a read error, as a much more abundant clone is one base away. V is TRBV4-3 and J is TRBJ2-4, with a possible D match to TRBD1 (5 bases). Germline V gene lookup returns CDR1 LGHNA and CDR2 YSLEER. The length of the CDR3 is 12 residues. CDR3 region: CVSSQDRNIQYF. The CDR3 nucleotides are TGCGTCAGCAGCCAAGACAGAAACATTCAGTACTTC.